A selection of T cell receptor beta chains follows, all from one sample in a study of graft-versus-host responses after intestinal transplantation. Clones were sequenced by immunoSEQ multiplex PCR, and TCRdb holds only the in-frame ones, with some missing. The sample lists more than 25,000 clones; about 95% were seen once. Sequenced here: PBMCs, sampled nearly 31 days after intestinal transplant. Source of these receptors: a human patient who received an intestinal transplant, so some T cells may come from the graft donor. Both conserved end residues are part of each CDR3. The D gene is left open where the match is weak.

D gene	V gene	J gene	CDR3 DNA	CDR3 protein
TRBD2	TRBV2	TRBJ2-3	TGTGCCAGCAGTGAACGGGGCGGACTAGCGGGAGTTCTTGGGGATACGCAGTATTTT	CASSERGGLAGVLGDTQYF
-	TRBV5-5	TRBJ1-4	TGTGCCAGCAGCTTACGCCCGGATTCAACTAATGAAAAACTGTTTTTT	CASSLRPDSTNEKLFF
TRBD2	TRBV6-5	TRBJ2-2	TGTGCCAGTAGTCTAGCGGGGGATTCGGCCGGGGAGCTGTTTTTT	CASSLAGDSAGELFF
-	TRBV5-5	TRBJ2-2	TGTGCCAGCAGCTTGGACCCAGGGAACACCGGGGAGCTGTTTTTT	CASSLDPGNTGELFF
-	TRBV5-6	TRBJ2-7	TGTGCCAGCAGCTTGGCCCAGAGCTCCTACGAGCAGTACTTC	CASSLAQSSYEQYF
-	TRBV4-3	TRBJ1-2	TGCGCCAGCAGCCAAGATGGAACCGGACTCTATGGCTACACCTTC	CASSQDGTGLYGYTF
TRBD2	TRBV7-2	TRBJ2-7	TGTGCCAGCAGCTTAGTGGGGACTAGCGGGGGCTACGAGCAGTACTTC	CASSLVGTSGGYEQYF
TRBD1	TRBV30	TRBJ2-5	TGTGCCTGGAGCCCGGGACAGGGGTACCAAGAGACCCAGTACTTC	CAWSPGQGYQETQYF
-	TRBV9	TRBJ1-6	TGTGCCAGCAGCGACGACGGGAATTCACCCCTCCACTTT	CASSDDGNSPLHF
-	TRBV19	TRBJ1-5	TGTGCCAGTAGCATCCCGCCGGGGATCTCCAATCAGCCCCAGCATTTT	CASSIPPGISNQPQHF
-	TRBV16	TRBJ1-5	TGTGCCAGCAGCCACCTCAACCAGGCATATAGCCAATATAGCAATCAGCCCCAGCATTTT	CASSHLNQAYSQYSNQPQHF
-	TRBV4-1	TRBJ2-7	TGCGCCAGCAGCCAACTTCCAGGGGACGAGCAGTACTTC	CASSQLPGDEQYF